This entry lists 24 T cell receptor beta chains sequenced from one sample in a study of OX40 agonist ivuxolimab in advanced cancers. The table came from immunoSEQ multiplex PCR; TCRdb's copy has only in-frame clones and leaves some out. The data contain tens of thousands of clones, 80% to 90% of them singletons. Here the sequenced sample was CD4+ or CD8+ T cells sorted from blood, taken in a trial of the OX40 agonist ivuxolimab. The receptors stem from an adult with an advanced solid tumor such as melanoma, head and neck, liver or kidney cancer.

The gene calls are TRBV7-6 and TRBJ2-7; TRBD1 might be the D (5 bases). V was pared by 0 bases and J by 3 bases, with 9 bases between. Germline CDR1 SGHVS, CDR2 FNYEAQ. This CDR3 region has 14 residues. The CDR3 DNA is TGTGCCAGCAGCTTAGCGGACAACTACTACGAGCAGTACTTC. Protein sequence: CASSLADNYYEQYF.

This clone came up a few times. The chain uses TRBV9 and TRBJ2-3; D is unclear. CDR3 size: 13 residues. The germline V and J ends were trimmed by 1 base and 3 bases, with 6 bases remaining between them. Germline loops: CDR1 SGDLS, CDR2 YYNGEE. In DNA, the CDR3 is TGTGCCAGCAGCGTAACAGAAACAGATACGCAGTATTTT. It codes for CASSVTETDTQYF.

J is TRBJ2-1 and V is TRBV9, with 10 positions matching TRBD2. The CDR3 is 18 amino acids. The V gene's germline CDR1 is SGDLS and CDR2 YYNGEE. Germline trimming cut 4 bases from V and 4 bases from J; bases unmatched to any gene: 14. This CDR3 is CASSIGLAALREYNEQFF. The CDR3 bases are TGTGCCAGCAGCATCGGACTAGCGGCGCTCCGGGAGTACAATGAGCAGTTCTTC.

The count of this clone is one. The chain is built from TRBV5-4 and TRBJ2-7; TRBD2 agrees at 8 bases. V shed 3 bases, J shed 0 bases, and the junction held 2 bases outside the gene matches. From germline, CDR1 is SGHNT and CDR2 YYREEE (reference sequence). This CDR3 is built from 14 residues. Here the CDR3 DNA reads TGTGCCAGCAGCTCAGGACTAGCCTCCTACGAGCAGTACTTC. Protein: CASSSGLASYEQYF.

The chain links TRBV27 to TRBJ1-5; 11 bases match TRBD1. V lost 8 bases to trimming and J lost 2 bases; unmatched junction nucleotides: 2. CDR3 length: 14 amino acids. Germline CDR1 MNHEY, CDR2 SMNVEV (reference sequence). The CDR3 DNA reads TGTGCCAGCCGGACAGGGGGCGGCAATCAGCCCCAGCATTTT. Its protein product is CASRTGGGNQPQHF.

The J gene is TRBJ1-5, the V gene TRBV7-6; D unresolved. This CDR3 contains 13 residues. Germline V lookup: CDR1 SGHVS, CDR2 FNYEAQ. Trimming removed 3 bases at V and 4 bases at J, with 7 bases between. The chain's CDR3 is CASSFSPNQPQHF. In DNA, the CDR3 is TGTGCCAGCAGCTTTAGCCCGAATCAGCCCCAGCATTTT. Combining the CDR3 with reference TRBV7-6 and TRBJ1-5 gives the whole variable domain GAGVSQSPRYKVTKRGQDVALRCDPISGHVSLYWYRQALGQGPEFLTYFNYEAQQDKSGLPNDRFSAERPEGSISTLTIQRTEQRDSAMYRCASSFSPNQPQHFGDGTRLSIL.

The gene calls are TRBV7-9 and TRBJ2-1, with D possibly matching TRBD1 (5 bases). Germline CDR1 SEHNR, CDR2 FQNEAQ (reference sequence). Trimming cost V 1 base and J 3 bases, with 7 bases left between them. The CDR3 has 14 residues. The CDR3 sequence: CASSLGQGYNEQFF. CDR3 in DNA: TGTGCCAGCAGCTTAGGTCAGGGCTACAATGAGCAGTTCTTC.

V is TRBV4-1 and J is TRBJ2-1; 9 bases match TRBD2. The germline V gene has CDR1 MGHRA and CDR2 YSYEKL. Losses at the gene ends were 0 bases for V and 8 bases for J; bases not matched to a gene: 8. The CDR3 contains 16 residues. CDR3: CASSQEGGRAIDEQFF. CDR3 nucleotide sequence: TGCGCCAGCAGCCAAGAGGGCGGGAGGGCCATAGATGAGCAGTTCTTC.

The chain links TRBV27 to TRBJ2-7; TRBD1 is a possible D gene (5 bases). The CDR3 contains 13 residues. Germline assignment: CDR1 MNHEY and CDR2 SMNVEV (reference sequence). The V end was cut by 3 bases, the J end by 5 bases, with 11 bases between. CDR3 protein: CASSLAGQHEQYF. CDR3 DNA sequence: TGTGCCAGCAGTTTGGCAGGGCAACACGAGCAGTACTTC.

This clone appeared once. Germline is not matched at one junction end, which may reflect a read error. V and J are TRBV28 and TRBJ2-7, with D maybe TRBD1 (8 bases). CDR1 is MDHEN, CDR2 SYDVKM, per germline. This CDR3 has 15 residues. The CDR3 sequence: CAGSLGQGLRYEQYF. The CDR3 region has the DNA TGTGCCGGCAGTTTAGGACAGGGACTACGCTACGAGCAGTACTTC.

The J gene is TRBJ2-1, the V gene TRBV2; no definite D call. Trimming removed 5 bases from V and 5 bases from J, with 13 bases in between. Per the germline V gene, CDR1 is SNHLY and CDR2 is FYNNEI. This CDR3 is built from 14 residues. For the CDR3, the DNA is TGTGCCAGCAGTAGAGGAATAGGCAACAATGAGCAGTTCTTC. This translates into CASSRGIGNNEQFF.

The V gene is TRBV15, the J gene TRBJ2-2; 7 bases fit TRBD2. V was clipped by 1 base and J by 1 base; unmatched bases: 3. The CDR3 has 16 amino acids. CDR1 is LNHNV, CDR2 YYDKDF, per germline (reference sequence). This chain's CDR3 is CATSRVSGLNTGELFF. The CDR3 DNA reads TGTGCCACCAGCAGAGTTAGCGGGTTGAACACCGGGGAGCTGTTTTTT.

This clone has only a few counts. The V call is TRBV30, the J call TRBJ2-7, with TRBD1 matching 7 bases. With V trimmed by 8 bases and J by 0 bases, 7 bases remained unmatched. The CDR3 has 13 amino acids. Germline V gene data show CDR1 as GTSNPN and CDR2 as SVGIG (reference sequence). The CDR3 loop reads CASDRALSYEQYF. The CDR3 nucleotides are TGTGCCAGTGACAGGGCCCTCTCCTACGAGCAGTACTTC.

This chain joins TRBV28 and TRBJ1-4; 9 bases map to TRBD1. After removal of 6 bases from V and 7 bases from J, the junction contained 3 bases not matched to a gene. The CDR3 extends over 13 amino acids. CDR1 and CDR2 (germline): MDHEN, SYDVKM. This CDR3 reads CASSWDRVEKLFF. The CDR3 DNA follows: TGTGCCAGCAGCTGGGACAGGGTTGAAAAACTGTTTTTT.

The V call is TRBV28, the J call TRBJ1-2; a possible D gene is TRBD1 (6 bases). Germline-derived CDR1 and CDR2 are MDHEN and SYDVKM. V dropped 11 bases and J dropped 2 bases, with 12 bases sitting between them. This CDR3 has 12 amino acids. As DNA, the CDR3 is TGTGCCGGAAGCGGACAGAACTATGGCTACACCTTC. Protein product: CAGSGQNYGYTF.

This clone was recorded only once. This sequence joins TRBV11-2 and TRBJ2-7; the D is unclear. The V end lost 3 bases, the J end lost 0 bases, and 6 bases lay between the germline ends. The CDR3 runs to 13 residues. The V gene's germline CDR1 is SGHAT and CDR2 FQNNGV. Written as DNA, the CDR3 is TGTGCCAGCAGCTTTGCCAGCTCCTACGAGCAGTACTTC. This sequence encodes CASSFASSYEQYF. The complete variable domain, with remaining parts taken from reference TRBV11-2 and TRBJ2-7, reads EAGVAQSPRYKIIEKRQSVAFWCNPISGHATLYWYQQILGQGPKLLIQFQNNGVVDDSQLPKDRFSAERLKGVDSTLKIQPAKLEDSAVYLCASSFASSYEQYFGPGTRLTVT.

The V gene is TRBV21-1, the J gene TRBJ1-5; the tabulated D call, TRBD1, remains unverified against the DNA. TRBV21-1 is annotated as a pseudogene. This CDR3 has 19 amino acids. The CDR3 DNA reads TGTGCCAGCAGCTCCTCCCCGACAGGCGAAGATTATAGCAATCAGCCCCAGCATTTT. Residues: CASSSSPTGEDYSNQPQHF.

The chain couples TRBV27 to TRBJ2-7, with D uncertain. The CDR3 sequence is 11 residues long. V was cut by 5 bases and J by 3 bases, with 5 bases left in between. In germline, CDR1 is MNHEY, CDR2 SMNVEV (reference sequence). This CDR3 is CASSKGYEQYF. DNA of the CDR3: TGTGCCAGCAGTAAGGGCTACGAGCAGTACTTC.

Concerning this clone itself: Other DNA variants within this sample encode the same CDR3. V and J are TRBV5-1 and TRBJ2-7; unclear D gene. The CDR3 has 13 amino acids. Germline assignment: CDR1 SGHRS and CDR2 YFSETQ. V was pared by 3 bases and J by 2 bases, with 9 bases between. The CDR3 DNA reads as TGCGCCAGCAGCTGGAACCGGGCCTACGAGCAGTACTTC. Its protein product is CASSWNRAYEQYF.

The V gene is TRBV2, the J gene TRBJ2-7; 10 bases fit TRBD2. The CDR3 length is 15 residues. V was pared by 7 bases and J by 0 bases, with 6 bases of the junction left unmatched. The germline V gene has CDR1 SNHLY and CDR2 FYNNEI. CDR3 sequence (DNA): TGTGCCAGCAAGGAGAGCGGGGGGGGCTCCTACGAGCAGTACTTC. Its translation is CASKESGGGSYEQYF.

This clone showed up just a few times. The chain is built from TRBV9 and TRBJ2-7, with D possibly TRBD2 on 5 matching bases. The V end lost 2 bases, the J end lost 5 bases, and 8 bases lay between the germline ends. Germline V CDR1 and CDR2: SGDLS, YYNGEE. The CDR3 is 12 residues long. CDR3 nucleotides: TGTGCCAGCAGCGTTGGTAGCGACGAGCAGTACTTC. Translated, it gives CASSVGSDEQYF. The variable domain in full, with the rest retrieved from reference TRBV9 and TRBJ2-7, is DSGVTQTPKHLITATGQRVTLRCSPRSGDLSVYWYQQSLDQGLQFLIQYYNGEERAKGNILERFSAQQFPDLHSELNLSSLELGDSALYFCASSVGSDEQYFGPGTRLTVT.

The CDR3 bases are TGTGCCAGCAGCGCCGGGACTAGCGGGATGGGTAACACAGATACGCAGTATTTT. Translating gives CASSAGTSGMGNTDTQYF. This rearrangement joins TRBV9 to TRBJ2-3, with 13 bases matching TRBD2. This CDR3 region has 18 residues. Per the germline V gene, CDR1 is SGDLS and CDR2 is YYNGEE. Losses at the gene ends were 3 bases for V and 2 bases for J; bases not matched to a gene: 9.

The chain couples TRBV11-2 to TRBJ2-1, with 9 bases fitting TRBD2. J was trimmed by 8 bases and V by 6 bases; bases with no gene match: 14. The CDR3 spans 16 residues. The germline CDR1 and CDR2 sequences are SGHAT and FQNNGV. CDR3 sequence (DNA): TGTGCCAGCAGGCCAGACCAGCGGGAGGAGTGGGATGAGCAGTTCTTC. It is translated as CASRPDQREEWDEQFF.

This chain connects TRBV4-2 to TRBJ2-7; 8 positions match TRBD2. Germline V gives CDR1 LGHNA, CDR2 YNFKEQ. CDR3 size: 16 residues. Trimming took 0 bases from V and 3 from J; bases not matched to a gene: 7. The CDR3 region is CASSQELGLAHYEQYF. The CDR3 DNA reads as TGTGCCAGCAGCCAAGAGTTAGGACTAGCACACTACGAGCAGTACTTC.